This T cell receptor beta chain originates from a study of shared clonotypes between healthy human individuals. V was pared by 5 bases and J by 5 bases, with 4 bases of the junction left unmatched. The CDR3 has 13 residues. The V gene's germline CDR1 is SGHTA and CDR2 FQGTGA. Those who donated, Caucasian adults without exception, all lived in Nashville, Tennessee. Genomic DNA of each subset was evenly split across several immunoSEQ plates. Measured with immunoSEQ multiplex PCR; TCRdb has only the in-frame clones, and not every one. The table has under 650,000 clones, about 96% seen once. Sequenced input: naive CD4+ T cells sorted from blood. Noted subset: CD45RA+ positively selected. This sequence was found in a woman aged 25 to 45 in good health. The chain carries TRBV7-3 and TRBJ2-5, with 8 bases aligning to TRBD1. CDR3 sequence: CASSRTGLETQYF. CDR3 coding DNA: TGTGCCAGCAGCCGGACAGGGCTGGAGACCCAGTACTTC.